A single sample gave rise to the 16 T cell receptor beta chains below, sequenced in a study of cytomegalovirus exposure and HLA in healthy donors. With 60 Vbeta and 13 Jbeta primers, the PCR was carried out. The table came from immunoSEQ multiplex PCR; TCRdb's copy has only in-frame clones and leaves some out. The table includes roughly 200,000 clones, over 65% detected once. The source material was PBMCs. The receptors were gathered from a man in his forties in good health and CMV-seropositive.

V and J are TRBV28 and TRBJ1-2; TRBD1 might be the D (5 bases). The germline V gene has CDR1 MDHEN and CDR2 SYDVKM. CDR3 length: 15 amino acids. V lost 5 bases and J 0 bases, leaving 13 bases between the germline ends. Written as DNA, the CDR3 is TGTGCCAGCAGTCCGGGGGGAATAGCTAACTATGGCTACACCTTC. Protein sequence: CASSPGGIANYGYTF.

The CDR3 protein is CASSELGTSGGASEQFF. CDR3 DNA: TGTGCCAGCAGTGAATTGGGGACTAGCGGGGGGGCCAGTGAGCAGTTCTTC. The chain employs TRBV6-1 and TRBJ2-1; 16 bases agree with TRBD2. Germline V gives CDR1 MNHNS, CDR2 SASEGT. V lost 2 bases and J lost 9; bases outside the gene matches: 7. The CDR3 contains 17 residues.

This chain joins TRBV7-9 and TRBJ1-1, with 10 bases that match TRBD1. CDR1 SEHNR and CDR2 FQNEAQ come from the germline V gene (reference sequence). The CDR3 is made up of 15 amino acids. The junction had 3 bases not matched to a gene; V was cut back by 4 bases and J by 1 base. The CDR3 loop is CASSSGQGGNTEAFF. Here the CDR3 DNA reads TGTGCCAGCAGCTCAGGACAGGGGGGGAACACTGAAGCTTTCTTT. The variable domain in full, with the rest retrieved from reference TRBV7-9 and TRBJ1-1, is DTGVSQNPRHKITKRGQNVTFRCDPISEHNRLYWYRQTLGQGPEFLTYFQNEAQLEKSRLLSDRFSAERPKGSFSTLEIQRTEQGDSAMYLCASSSGQGGNTEAFFGQGTRLTVV.

This clone has just a few counts. This chain links TRBV25-1 with TRBJ1-2, with a weak D call TRBD1 (6 bases). Germline lookup yields CDR1 MGHDK and CDR2 SYGVNS. The CDR3 covers 14 residues. V was pared by 1 base and J by 2 bases, with 8 bases between. DNA of the CDR3: TGTGCCAGCAGTGAATCGGACAGAAACTATGGCTACACCTTC. Translated, it gives CASSESDRNYGYTF.

The chain couples TRBV7-9 to TRBJ1-4; the match to TRBD1 covers 7 bases. The CDR3 runs 16 residues. Unmatched junction bases numbered 7, after V lost 4 bases and J lost 2 bases. Looked up from germline, CDR1 is SEHNR and CDR2 is FQNEAQ (reference sequence). The CDR3 is CASSSPLGQTNEKLFF. CDR3 nucleotide sequence: TGTGCCAGCAGCTCACCTCTGGGACAGACTAATGAAAAACTGTTTTTT. The entire variable domain, with the rest obtained from reference TRBV7-9 and TRBJ1-4, is as follows: DTGVSQNPRHKITKRGQNVTFRCDPISEHNRLYWYRQTLGQGPEFLTYFQNEAQLEKSRLLSDRFSAERPKGSFSTLEIQRTEQGDSAMYLCASSSPLGQTNEKLFFGSGTQLSVL.

This clone has more than one count but fewer than ten. J is TRBJ1-6 and V is TRBV7-9; tentative D call: TRBD1 (6 bases). The V end lost 7 bases, the J end lost 5 bases, and 15 bases lay between the germline ends. Germline V gene data show CDR1 as SEHNR and CDR2 as FQNEAQ (reference sequence). The CDR3 has 15 amino acids. The CDR3 protein is CASTPRGSDNSPLHF. CDR3 bases: TGTGCCAGCACCCCTAGGGGGTCCGATAATTCACCCCTCCACTTT.

The rearrangement uses TRBV7-3 and TRBJ2-7; 12 positions match TRBD1. Unmatched junction bases numbered 3, after V lost 5 bases and J lost 7 bases. The CDR3 is 13 amino acids. CDR1 is SGHTA and CDR2 is FQGTGA in the germline V gene. The CDR3 is CASSRDRGREQYF. As DNA, the CDR3 is TGTGCCAGCAGCCGGGACAGGGGGCGGGAGCAGTACTTC.

The CDR3 DNA sequence: TGTGCCAGTAGTATCCGGGACAGGGGCTACTATAATTCACCCCTCCACTTT. Its protein is CASSIRDRGYYNSPLHF. J is TRBJ1-6 and V is TRBV19; 10 positions agree with TRBD1. V trimming: 3 bases; J trimming: 3 bases; junction bases outside the gene matches: 5. This CDR3 spans 17 amino acids. Germline V gives CDR1 LNHDA, CDR2 SQIVND (reference sequence).

This clone is a singleton in its sample. The genes are TRBV7-9 and TRBJ2-7; D not certain. The CDR3 covers 13 residues. Trimming removed 3 bases from V and 1 base from J, with 7 bases in between. Looked up from germline, CDR1 is SEHNR and CDR2 is FQNEAQ (reference sequence). CDR3 in amino acids: CASSLAQSYEQYF. The CDR3 DNA follows: TGTGCCAGCAGCTTGGCACAGTCCTACGAGCAGTACTTC.

This chain uses TRBV7-8 with TRBJ1-3; TRBD1 might be the D (6 bases). V lost 0 bases and J 4 bases, leaving 13 bases between the germline ends. CDR1 and CDR2 from the germline V gene are SGHVS and FQNEAQ. The CDR3 sequence is 16 residues long. CDR3 in amino acids: CASSLAWQGRGNTIYF. DNA of the CDR3: TGTGCCAGCAGCTTAGCTTGGCAGGGGAGAGGAAACACCATATATTTT.

The chain combines TRBV6-6 with TRBJ2-3; tentative D call: TRBD2 (5 bases). The V end lost 7 bases, the J end lost 4 bases, and 18 bases lay between the germline ends. The CDR3 loop spans 15 amino acids. Germline V CDR1 and CDR2: MNHNY, SVGAGI (reference sequence). The chain's CDR3 is CASIDSYGGPDTQYF. The CDR3 DNA reads TGTGCCAGCATCGACTCGTACGGCGGGCCAGATACGCAGTATTTT.

J is TRBJ1-1 and V is TRBV5-1; D is unresolved. This CDR3 has 16 amino acids. The germline V gene encodes CDR1 SGHRS and CDR2 YFSETQ. The V end was cut by 0 bases, the J end by 1 base, with 13 bases between. This CDR3 is CASSLDLGSQNTEAFF. DNA of the CDR3: TGCGCCAGCAGCTTGGATCTCGGGTCCCAGAACACTGAAGCTTTCTTT.

The rearrangement uses TRBV7-9 and TRBJ1-6, with D hard to call. The CDR3 is 13 amino acids. V lost 8 bases and J 8 bases, leaving 13 bases between the germline ends. Germline V gene lookup returns CDR1 SEHNR and CDR2 FQNEAQ (reference sequence). CDR3 bases: TGTGCCAGCGGCGGGTTAGGGTATTCACCCCTCCACTTT. It specifies CASGGLGYSPLHF.

This clone was detected once. The V gene is TRBV29-1, the J gene TRBJ1-1; 7 bases match TRBD1. Trimming took 7 bases from V and 4 from J; bases not matched to a gene: 12. The CDR3 sequence is 14 residues long. Germline CDR1 and CDR2: SQVTM and ANQGSEA. CDR3 loop: CSARIGGRGTEAFF. The CDR3 DNA sequence: TGCAGCGCCCGAATAGGGGGCCGGGGCACTGAAGCTTTCTTT.

The rearrangement links TRBV19 to TRBJ1-4, with 7 bases fitting TRBD1. This CDR3 comprises 14 residues. With 5 bases clipped from V and 7 bases from J, the junction kept 7 bases outside the gene matches. CDR1 LNHDA and CDR2 SQIVND come from the germline V gene (reference sequence). The CDR3 nucleotides are TGTGCCAGTAGTCCCGGGACAGCCTCTGAAAAACTGTTTTTT. It codes for CASSPGTASEKLFF. Combining the CDR3 with reference TRBV19 and TRBJ1-4 gives the whole variable domain DGGITQSPKYLFRKEGQNVTLSCEQNLNHDAMYWYRQDPGQGLRLIYYSQIVNDFQKGDIAEGYSVSREKKESFPLTVTSAQKNPTAFYLCASSPGTASEKLFFGSGTQLSVL.

The chain has TRBV27 and TRBJ2-1; the match to TRBD2 covers 12 bases. The germline V gene encodes CDR1 MNHEY and CDR2 SMNVEV (reference sequence). This CDR3 spans 14 amino acids. V dropped 6 bases and J dropped 7; count of bases not matched to a gene: 4. The CDR3 reads CASSSLAGGNEQFF. The CDR3 region has the DNA TGTGCCAGCAGCTCTCTAGCGGGAGGGAATGAGCAGTTCTTC.